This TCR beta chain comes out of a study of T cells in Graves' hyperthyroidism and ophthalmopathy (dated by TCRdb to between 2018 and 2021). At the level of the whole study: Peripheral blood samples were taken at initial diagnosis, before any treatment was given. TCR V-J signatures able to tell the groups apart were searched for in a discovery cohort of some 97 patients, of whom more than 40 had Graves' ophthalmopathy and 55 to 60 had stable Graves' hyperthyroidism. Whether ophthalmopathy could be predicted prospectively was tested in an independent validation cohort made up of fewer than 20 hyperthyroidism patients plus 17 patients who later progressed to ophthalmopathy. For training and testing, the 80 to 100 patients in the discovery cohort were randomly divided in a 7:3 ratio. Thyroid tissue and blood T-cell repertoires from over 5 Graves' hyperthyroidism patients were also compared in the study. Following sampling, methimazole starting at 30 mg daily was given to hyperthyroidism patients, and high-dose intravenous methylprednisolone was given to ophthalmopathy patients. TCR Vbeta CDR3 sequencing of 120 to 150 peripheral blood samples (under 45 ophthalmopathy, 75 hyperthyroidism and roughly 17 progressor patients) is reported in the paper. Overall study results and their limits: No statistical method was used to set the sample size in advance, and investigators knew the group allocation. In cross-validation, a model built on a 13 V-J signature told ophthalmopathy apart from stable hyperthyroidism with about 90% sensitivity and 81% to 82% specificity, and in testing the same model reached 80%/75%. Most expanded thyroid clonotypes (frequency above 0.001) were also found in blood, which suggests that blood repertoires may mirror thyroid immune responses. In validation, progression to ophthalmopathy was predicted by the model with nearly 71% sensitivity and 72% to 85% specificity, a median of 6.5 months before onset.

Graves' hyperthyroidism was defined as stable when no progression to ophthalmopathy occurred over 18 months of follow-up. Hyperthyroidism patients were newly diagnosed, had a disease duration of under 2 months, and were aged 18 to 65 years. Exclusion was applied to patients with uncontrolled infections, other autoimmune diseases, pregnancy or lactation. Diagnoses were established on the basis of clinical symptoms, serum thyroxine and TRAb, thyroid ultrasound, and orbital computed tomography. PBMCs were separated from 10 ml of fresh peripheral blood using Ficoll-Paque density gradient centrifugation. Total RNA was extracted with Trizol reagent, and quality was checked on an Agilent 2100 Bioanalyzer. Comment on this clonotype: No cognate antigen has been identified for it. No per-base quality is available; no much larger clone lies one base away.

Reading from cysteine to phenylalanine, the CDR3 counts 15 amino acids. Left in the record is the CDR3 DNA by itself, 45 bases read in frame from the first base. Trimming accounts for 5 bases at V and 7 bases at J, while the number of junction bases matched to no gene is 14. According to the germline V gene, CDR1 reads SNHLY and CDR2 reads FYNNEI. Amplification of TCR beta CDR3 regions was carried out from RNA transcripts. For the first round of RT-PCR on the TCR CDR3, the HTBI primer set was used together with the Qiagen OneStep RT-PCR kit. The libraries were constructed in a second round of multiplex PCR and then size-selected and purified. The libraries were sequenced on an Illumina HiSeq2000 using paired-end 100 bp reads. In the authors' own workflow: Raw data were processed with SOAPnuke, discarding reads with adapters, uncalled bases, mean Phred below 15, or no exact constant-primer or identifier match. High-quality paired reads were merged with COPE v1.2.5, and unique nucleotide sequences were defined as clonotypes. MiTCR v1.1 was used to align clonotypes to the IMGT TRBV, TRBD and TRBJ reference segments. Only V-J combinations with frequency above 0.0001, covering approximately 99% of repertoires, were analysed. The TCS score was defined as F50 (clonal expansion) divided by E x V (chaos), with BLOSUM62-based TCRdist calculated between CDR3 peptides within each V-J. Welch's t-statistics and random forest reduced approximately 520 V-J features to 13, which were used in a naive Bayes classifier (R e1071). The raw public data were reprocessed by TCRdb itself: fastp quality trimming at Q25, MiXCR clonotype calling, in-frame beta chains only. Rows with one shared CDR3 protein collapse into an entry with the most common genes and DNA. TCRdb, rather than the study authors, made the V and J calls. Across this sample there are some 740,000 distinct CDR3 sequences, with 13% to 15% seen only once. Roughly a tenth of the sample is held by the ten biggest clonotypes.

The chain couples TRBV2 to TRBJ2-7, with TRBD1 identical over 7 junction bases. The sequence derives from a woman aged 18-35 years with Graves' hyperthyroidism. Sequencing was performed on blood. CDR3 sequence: CASSTQDRDPGEQYF. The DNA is TGTGCCAGCAGTACCCAAGACAGGGACCCAGGGGAGCAGTACTTC.